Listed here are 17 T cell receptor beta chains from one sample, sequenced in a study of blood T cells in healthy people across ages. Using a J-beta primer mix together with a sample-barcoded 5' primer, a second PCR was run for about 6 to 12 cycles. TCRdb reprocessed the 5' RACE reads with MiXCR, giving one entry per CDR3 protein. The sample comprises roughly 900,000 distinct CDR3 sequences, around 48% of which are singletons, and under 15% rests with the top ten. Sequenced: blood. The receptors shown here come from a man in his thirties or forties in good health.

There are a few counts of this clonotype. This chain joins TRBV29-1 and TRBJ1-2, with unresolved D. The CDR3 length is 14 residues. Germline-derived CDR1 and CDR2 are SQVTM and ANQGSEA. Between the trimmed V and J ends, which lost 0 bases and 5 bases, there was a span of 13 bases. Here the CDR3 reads CSVEDQATRYGYTF. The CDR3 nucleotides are TGCAGCGTTGAAGATCAGGCGACTCGGTATGGCTACACCTTC.

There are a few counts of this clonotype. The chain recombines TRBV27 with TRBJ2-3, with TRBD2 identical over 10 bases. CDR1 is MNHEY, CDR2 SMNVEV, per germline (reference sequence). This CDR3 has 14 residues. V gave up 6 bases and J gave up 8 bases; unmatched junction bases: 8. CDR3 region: CASSPSGSTFTQYF. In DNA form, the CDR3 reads TGTGCCAGCAGCCCTAGCGGGAGCACTTTTACGCAGTATTTT.

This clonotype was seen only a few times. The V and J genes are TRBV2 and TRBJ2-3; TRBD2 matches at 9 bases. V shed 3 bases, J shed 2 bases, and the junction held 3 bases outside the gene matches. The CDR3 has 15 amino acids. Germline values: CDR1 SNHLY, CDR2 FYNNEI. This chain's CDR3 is CASSDQRGATDTQYF. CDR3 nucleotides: TGTGCCAGCAGTGACCAGCGGGGGGCCACAGATACGCAGTATTTT.

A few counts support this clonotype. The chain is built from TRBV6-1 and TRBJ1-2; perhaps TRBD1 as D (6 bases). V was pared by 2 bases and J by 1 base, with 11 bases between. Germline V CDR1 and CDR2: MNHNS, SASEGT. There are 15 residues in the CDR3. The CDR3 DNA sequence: TGTGCCAGCAGTGAACTCGGACAGAGTAACTATGGCTACACCTTC. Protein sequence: CASSELGQSNYGYTF.

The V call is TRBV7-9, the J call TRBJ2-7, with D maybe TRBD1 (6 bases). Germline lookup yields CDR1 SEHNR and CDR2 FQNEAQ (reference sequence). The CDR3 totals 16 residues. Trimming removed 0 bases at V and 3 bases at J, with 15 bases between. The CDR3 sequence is CASSLAPWTVGYEQYF. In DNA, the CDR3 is TGTGCCAGCAGCTTAGCACCTTGGACAGTTGGCTACGAGCAGTACTTC.

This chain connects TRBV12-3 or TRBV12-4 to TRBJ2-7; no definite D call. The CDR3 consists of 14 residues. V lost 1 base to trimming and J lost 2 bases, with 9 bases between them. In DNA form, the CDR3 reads TGTGCCAGCAGTTTAGTGGCAGAGGCCTACGAGCAGTACTTC. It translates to CASSLVAEAYEQYF.

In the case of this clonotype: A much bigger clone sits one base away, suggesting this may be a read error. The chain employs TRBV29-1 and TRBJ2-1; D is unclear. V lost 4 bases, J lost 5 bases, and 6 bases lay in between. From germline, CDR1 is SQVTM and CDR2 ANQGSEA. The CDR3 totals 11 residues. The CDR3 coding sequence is TGCAGCGTTGTAGGGAACAATGAGCAGTTCTTC. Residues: CSVVGNNEQFF.

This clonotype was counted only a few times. CDR3 region: CASSNRDRVDHEQYF. As DNA, the CDR3 is TGTGCCAGCAGCAACCGGGACAGGGTCGACCACGAGCAGTACTTC. The chain combines TRBV11-3 with TRBJ2-7; 9 nucleotides align to TRBD1. J was trimmed by 5 bases and V by 5 bases; bases with no gene match: 10. Germline lookup yields CDR1 SGHNT and CDR2 YENEEA. The CDR3 has 15 amino acids.

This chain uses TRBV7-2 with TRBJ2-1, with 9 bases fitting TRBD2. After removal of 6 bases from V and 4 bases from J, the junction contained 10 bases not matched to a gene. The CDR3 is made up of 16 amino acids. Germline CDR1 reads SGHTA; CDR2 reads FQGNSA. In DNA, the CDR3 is TGTGCCAGCAGATCTCGGCGGGGGGGCTCGTACAATGAGCAGTTCTTC. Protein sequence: CASRSRRGGSYNEQFF.

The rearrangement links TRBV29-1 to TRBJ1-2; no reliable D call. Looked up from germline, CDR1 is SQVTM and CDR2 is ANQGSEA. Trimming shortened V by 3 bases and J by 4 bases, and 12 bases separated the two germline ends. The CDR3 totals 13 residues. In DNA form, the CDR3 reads TGCAGCGTTGAGGCTACAGATTTCTATGGCTACACCTTC. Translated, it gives CSVEATDFYGYTF.

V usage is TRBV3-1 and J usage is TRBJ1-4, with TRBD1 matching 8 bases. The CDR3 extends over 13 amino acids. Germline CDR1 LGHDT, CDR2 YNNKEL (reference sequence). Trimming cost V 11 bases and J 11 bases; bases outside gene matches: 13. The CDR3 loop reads CAGKLDRGGKLFF. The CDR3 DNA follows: TGTGCCGGCAAGCTAGACAGGGGCGGGAAACTGTTTTTT.

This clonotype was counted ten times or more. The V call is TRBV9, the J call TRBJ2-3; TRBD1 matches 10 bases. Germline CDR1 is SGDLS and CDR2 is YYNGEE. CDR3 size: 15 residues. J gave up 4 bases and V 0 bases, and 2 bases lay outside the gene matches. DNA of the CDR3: TGTGCCAGCAGCGTAGCCGGGACAGGGGCAGATACGCAGTATTTT. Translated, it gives CASSVAGTGADTQYF.

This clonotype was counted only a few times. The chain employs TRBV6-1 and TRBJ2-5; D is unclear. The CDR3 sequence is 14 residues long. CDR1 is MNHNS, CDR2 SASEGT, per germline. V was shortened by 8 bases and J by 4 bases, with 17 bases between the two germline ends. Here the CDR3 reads CASALPAPTETQYF. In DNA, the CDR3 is TGTGCCAGCGCCCTTCCGGCCCCCACAGAGACCCAGTACTTC.

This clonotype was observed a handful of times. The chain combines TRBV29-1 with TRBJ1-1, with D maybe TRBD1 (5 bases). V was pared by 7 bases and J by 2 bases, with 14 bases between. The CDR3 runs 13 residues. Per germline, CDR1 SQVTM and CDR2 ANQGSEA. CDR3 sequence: CSGEKQVNTEAFF. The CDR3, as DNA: TGCAGCGGCGAAAAACAGGTTAACACTGAAGCTTTCTTT. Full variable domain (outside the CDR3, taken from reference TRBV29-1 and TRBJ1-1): SAVISQKPSRDICQRGTSLTIQCQVDSQVTMMFWYRQQPGQSLTLIATANQGSEATYESGFVIDKFPISRPNLTFSTLTVSNMSPEDSSIYLCSGEKQVNTEAFFGQGTRLTVV.

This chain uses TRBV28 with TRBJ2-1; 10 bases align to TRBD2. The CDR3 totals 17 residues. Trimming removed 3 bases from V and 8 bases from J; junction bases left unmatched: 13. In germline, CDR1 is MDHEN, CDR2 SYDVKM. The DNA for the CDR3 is TGTGCCAGCAGTTTTGGAAGGAGCGGGGGGGCGGTGGATGAGCAGTTCTTC. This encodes CASSFGRSGGAVDEQFF.

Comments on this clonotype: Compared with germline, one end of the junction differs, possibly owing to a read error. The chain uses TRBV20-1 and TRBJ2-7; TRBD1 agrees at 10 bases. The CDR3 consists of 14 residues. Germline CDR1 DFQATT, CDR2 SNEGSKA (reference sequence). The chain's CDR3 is CSTSRGQGAYEQYF. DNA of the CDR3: TGCAGTACTAGTCGTGGACAGGGGGCCTACGAGCAGTACTTC.

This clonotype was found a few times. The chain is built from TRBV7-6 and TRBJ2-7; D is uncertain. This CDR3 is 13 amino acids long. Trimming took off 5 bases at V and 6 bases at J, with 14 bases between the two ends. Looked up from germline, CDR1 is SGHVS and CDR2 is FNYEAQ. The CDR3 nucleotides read TGTGCCAGCAGCGTCGAGATGGCCGGCGAGCAGTACTTC. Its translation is CASSVEMAGEQYF. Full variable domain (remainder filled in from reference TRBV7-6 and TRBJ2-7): GAGVSQSPRYKVTKRGQDVALRCDPISGHVSLYWYRQALGQGPEFLTYFNYEAQQDKSGLPNDRFSAERPEGSISTLTIQRTEQRDSAMYRCASSVEMAGEQYFGPGTRLTVT.